This T cell receptor beta chain was sequenced in a study of tumor-infiltrating lymphocytes in primary liver carcinoma (dated by TCRdb to 2016 to 2017). Background for the entire study: Of the five patients, three men and two women aged 30 to 69 years, four had hepatocellular carcinoma and one had combined HCC and intrahepatic cholangiocarcinoma. The five patients had tumors staged T1-T3 N0M0, with maximum diameters ranging from 4.2 to 10 cm. Roughly 3.5 to 7.13 million productive TCRbeta reads were obtained per sample, and no significant difference in read depth was found between tissue types. For each liver tumor, the study sampled five regions along with adjacent normal tissue and blood, and applied TCRbeta repertoire sequencing, expression microarrays and whole-exome sequencing. A total of 35 or so specimens from 5 patients went through TCRbeta repertoire sequencing, namely 25 tumor regions, 5 adjacent noncancerous liver tissues and 5 peripheral blood samples. Agilent mRNA microarray profiling was performed on the 25 to 30 tumor region samples to relate TCRbeta repertoire diversity to the local molecular phenotype. Reproducibility between technical replicate repertoires was high, with correlation coefficients above 0.98 and mean shared-clone rates about 0.9. General study outcomes and caveats: Only about 8-25% of top clones were present in all five regions of a tumor, suggesting spatial heterogeneity of tumor-infiltrating T cells. A significantly larger repertoire fraction was made up by the top 250 clones in tumors than in blood (p = 0.039). Pairs of tumor regions showed greater repertoire overlap (mean 36%) than tumor-adjacent pairs (roughly 17%) or tumor-blood pairs (roughly 14%), which is consistent with antigen-driven expansion. Comparison of CD4+ and CD8+ T cell repertoires was precluded by the use of bulk unsorted samples. Only the TCR beta chain was sequenced, which likely underestimates true repertoire diversity because unpaired alpha chains were not captured. The study included only five patients, and the authors note findings should be validated in a larger study.

Total RNA and DNA were co-extracted from about 20-30 mg of bulk tissue with the AllPrep DNA/RNA mini kit, without cell sorting. Surgical resection was performed in China between 2015 and 2016 on several patients with histopathologically diagnosed primary liver carcinoma. At the time of sampling, the patients were treatment-naive and had chronic HBV infection. Each tumor was sampled at five spatially separated regions: the tumor centre plus the superior, inferior, left-lateral and right-lateral poles. According to histology, viable tumor cells made up more than 75% of every tumor sample. Fresh tumor and adjacent tissue pieces were bisected, with one half stored in RNAlater at -80 degrees C and the other half sent for histology. The germline V gene yields SQVTM for CDR1 and ANQGSEA for CDR2. From cysteine to phenylalanine, the CDR3 is 10 amino acids long. Kept here is only the CDR3 DNA, which spans 30 bases and is read in frame from base 1. V and J are truncated by 7 bases and 1 base respectively, leaving an intervening sequence of 4 bases.

Comment on this clonotype: It lacks a known antigen. Nothing much larger sits one base from this clone, and base qualities are not available.

A constant-region primer and ProtoScript II reverse transcriptase were used to reverse-transcribe TCRbeta-specific cDNA from roughly 0.55 ug total RNA. Construction of the TCRbeta libraries relied on three nested rounds of multiplex PCR, following a slightly modified ARM-PCR procedure. The first two PCR rounds used multiplex TRBV1-TRBV30 forward primers with a Cbeta reverse primer, each for 10 cycles. A final 25-cycle PCR with Deep VentR polymerase added sample barcodes and Illumina adapters. Before sequencing, amplicons of 200-500 bp were purified from gel using a QIAquick gel extraction kit. An Illumina HiSeq 2500 was used to sequence the TCRbeta amplicons with 250-bp paired-end reads. The study's own analysis went as follows. Quality trimming of reads was performed with Trimmomatic v0.33, and paired reads were merged with FLASH v1.2.11 so that full CDR3 sequences could be recovered. V, D and J germline segments were assigned to the rearranged TCRbeta sequences using MiGEC v1.2.1b. Clonotype statistics, along with Shannon-Wiener diversity indices, were calculated using VDJtools v1.0.0. To reduce sampling bias, subsequent analyses other than the diversity analysis used only the 250 most abundant clonotypes in each sample. Through fastp at Q25 and MiXCR, TCRdb rebuilt clones from the public reads, retaining in-frame beta chains. Here each entry gathers all rows of one CDR3 protein and keeps the most common genes and DNA. It is TCRdb's table, rather than the study itself, that gives the V and J calls and clone size. The sample profile shows around 120,000 distinct CDR3 sequences; 50% to 65% of them were found once. The ten largest clonotypes hold around 8.5% of the sample.

The source material was liver tumor tissue from sampling region 1. According to the study, the label for this sample's cell subset or site signals: tumor region T1, superior pole. The sequence was obtained from a woman aged 55-70 years with primary liver carcinoma and hepatitis B virus infection. The chain employs TRBV29-1 and TRBJ1-1; no D gene is confidently identified. The CDR3 amino acid sequence is: CSATNTEAFF. Read as DNA, the sequence is TGCAGCGCCACGAACACTGAAGCTTTCTTT.